This T cell receptor beta chain comes out of a study of vaccination effects on CD4 cells after COVID-19. Across the whole study: Convalescent patients (n = two) were sampled 16 days and one week prevaccination. Study findings and constraints: Late post-vaccination samples showed marked contraction of infection- and vaccine-induced clones. The study had few convalescent patients and no early post-infection timepoints.

Notes on this clone: Its antigen is unknown.

Method: immunoSEQ multiplex PCR; TCRdb's copy keeps in-frame clones and lacks some. The sample holds 35,000 to 45,000 clones, approximately 78% seen once. Antigen-specific CD4+ T cells were first expanded with viral peptide pools by the ViraFEST assay and only then sequenced. Isolating CD4+ T cells followed less than 11 days of culture. PCR confirmed that the person was infected with SARS-CoV-2 between March and December 2020. PBMC cultures contained 1.8 million or so cells per well, roughly 10 IU/ml IL-2 and 10 ug/ml peptides. The V segment lost 0 bases and the J segment 9 bases; nucleotides outside the gene matches: 6. This CDR3 has 15 amino acids. Germline V gene data show CDR1 as SGHRS and CDR2 as YFSETQ.

The clonotype comes from a human donor who had a prior SARS-CoV-2 infection. J is TRBJ2-7 and V is TRBV5-1, with 13 bases that match TRBD2. Sequenced material: CD4+ T cells from PBMCs cultured with HCoV-NL63 spike peptides, taken before COVID-19 vaccination. The CDR3 reads CASSLGLAGGSGQYF. The CDR3 DNA is TGCGCCAGCAGCTTGGGACTAGCGGGAGGTAGCGGGCAGTACTTC.